These 23 T cell receptor beta chains share one sample of origin, sequenced in a study of T cell clonotyping in hematopoietic cell transplantation. Here immunoSEQ multiplex PCR was the method, and the copy in TCRdb shows in-frame clones only, minus some. The table has more than 10,000 clones, around 90% seen once; the top ten hold roughly 1.2%. Sequencing used peripheral blood mononuclear cells. These receptors were collected from a man aged 25 to 40 in good health. Some clones in this sample may be carry-over from other donors' samples.

Notes on this clone: A read error may produce the germline difference seen at one junction end. The V gene is TRBV4-2, the J gene TRBJ2-3, with D perhaps matching TRBD2 (5 bases). Germline-derived CDR1 and CDR2 are LGHNA and YNFKEQ. The CDR3 spans 15 residues. The CDR3 reads CASSQGSSSADTQYF. In nucleotides, the CDR3 is TGTGCCAGCAGTCAAGGGTCTAGCTCTGCAGATACGCAGTATTTT.

The chain is built from TRBV2 and TRBJ1-2; a possible D gene is TRBD1 (6 bases). CDR1 and CDR2 from the germline V gene are SNHLY and FYNNEI. With 6 bases removed from V and 1 base from J, the gap between germline ends came to 15 bases. This CDR3 spans 15 amino acids. CDR3: CASSTGQLINYGYTF. The CDR3 nucleotides read TGTGCCAGCAGCACAGGACAGCTTATTAACTATGGCTACACCTTC. The full variable domain, rest sourced from reference TRBV2 and TRBJ1-2, is EPEVTQTPSHQVTQMGQEVILRCVPISNHLYFYWYRQILGQKVEFLVSFYNNEISEKSEIFDDQFSVERPDGSNFTLKIRSTKLEDSAMYFCASSTGQLINYGYTFGSGTRLTVV.

The chain uses TRBV5-1 and TRBJ1-1; TRBD1 aligns across 7 bases. Trimming at V came to 4 bases and at J to 6 bases, leaving 6 bases not matched to a gene. Germline V gives CDR1 SGHRS, CDR2 YFSETQ. This CDR3 contains 13 residues. The CDR3 protein is CASSGQERSEAFF. The CDR3 nucleotides read TGCGCCAGCAGCGGACAGGAACGCTCTGAAGCTTTCTTT.

This chain connects TRBV27 to TRBJ1-5, with 7 bases lining up with TRBD1. Germline CDR1 reads MNHEY; CDR2 reads SMNVEV (reference sequence). With 6 bases clipped from V and 1 base from J, the junction kept 6 bases outside the gene matches. The CDR3 is 15 amino acids. The CDR3 spells CASRQGQGSNQPQHF. CDR3 nucleotide sequence: TGTGCCAGCAGACAGGGGCAAGGCAGCAATCAGCCCCAGCATTTT.

The V and J genes are TRBV5-5 and TRBJ2-2; D possibly corresponds to TRBD1 (6 bases). Germline CDR1 reads SGHKS; CDR2 reads YYEKEE (reference sequence). V gave up 4 bases and J gave up 4 bases, with 14 bases separating them. The CDR3 has 15 amino acids. The CDR3 spells CASSSGTPTTGELFF. DNA for the CDR3: TGTGCCAGCAGCAGTGGGACACCGACCACCGGGGAGCTGTTTTTT.

This sequence joins TRBV2 and TRBJ1-6; D is ambiguous. The length of the CDR3 is 13 residues. Germline V gene data show CDR1 as SNHLY and CDR2 as FYNNEI. V was shortened by 4 bases and J by 7 bases, with 8 bases between the two germline ends. In nucleotides, the CDR3 is TGTGCCAGCAGTGGGGGAGTGAATTCACCCCTCCACTTT. Protein: CASSGGVNSPLHF.

This clone was observed once. The rearrangement uses TRBV29-1 and TRBJ2-7; TRBD2 aligns across 10 bases. J was trimmed by 0 bases and V by 5 bases; bases with no gene match: 4. Germline V gives CDR1 SQVTM, CDR2 ANQGSEA. The length of the CDR3 is 14 residues. The CDR3 sequence is CSVSLAGSSYEQYF. The CDR3 nucleotides read TGCAGCGTTTCACTAGCGGGAAGCTCCTACGAGCAGTACTTC.

CDR3 DNA: TGTGCCAGTAGTATAGAAGGGGTCACCGGGGAGCTGTTTTTT. Translation gives CASSIEGVTGELFF. The chain links TRBV19 to TRBJ2-2, with a weak D call TRBD1 (5 bases). The CDR3 covers 14 residues. V dropped 0 bases and J dropped 4 bases, with 6 bases sitting between them. Germline lookup yields CDR1 LNHDA and CDR2 SQIVND (reference sequence).

The chain carries TRBV10-3 and TRBJ1-4, with 7 bases that match TRBD1. The V segment lost 0 bases and the J segment 8 bases; nucleotides outside the gene matches: 6. Germline CDR1 reads ENHRY; CDR2 reads SYGVKD. The CDR3 extends over 15 amino acids. As DNA, the CDR3 is TGTGCCATCAGTGAGTCGAAACAGGGGATAGAAAAACTGTTTTTT. Amino acid sequence: CAISESKQGIEKLFF.

This clone was seen only once. CDR3 coding DNA: TGTGCCACCAGCAGAGTCTCCGGGACAGGGTCCACCGGGGAGCTGTTTTTT. As protein: CATSRVSGTGSTGELFF. This chain uses TRBV15 with TRBJ2-2, with TRBD1 identical over 9 bases. The ends lost 1 base at V and 4 bases at J; junction bases unmatched: 7. CDR3 length: 17 amino acids. CDR1 is LNHNV and CDR2 is YYDKDF in the germline V gene (reference sequence).

This clone was seen once. The chain employs TRBV30 and TRBJ2-4; D remains unclear. V dropped 0 bases and J dropped 0 bases, with 9 bases sitting between them. This CDR3 comprises 15 residues. Germline CDR1 is GTSNPN and CDR2 is SVGIG (reference sequence). CDR3 in amino acids: CAWSVQPLAKNIQYF. The CDR3 nucleotides are TGTGCCTGGAGTGTCCAACCCTTAGCCAAAAACATTCAGTACTTC.

J is TRBJ1-3 and V is TRBV29-1; the D gene is possibly TRBD1 (5 bases). Trimming cost V 3 bases and J 9 bases, with 12 bases left between them. The CDR3 spans 12 residues. CDR1 and CDR2 (germline): SQVTM, ANQGSEA. CDR3 coding DNA: TGCAGCGTTGATCCGGCTGGGGGCACCATATATTTT. Protein sequence: CSVDPAGGTIYF. The whole variable domain, filled in from reference TRBV29-1 and TRBJ1-3, reads SAVISQKPSRDICQRGTSLTIQCQVDSQVTMMFWYRQQPGQSLTLIATANQGSEATYESGFVIDKFPISRPNLTFSTLTVSNMSPEDSSIYLCSVDPAGGTIYFGEGSWLTVV.

This chain links TRBV27 with TRBJ1-5; D is ambiguous. V shed 0 bases and J shed 6 bases, with 9 bases lying between them. CDR3 size: 14 residues. The germline CDR1 and CDR2 sequences are MNHEY and SMNVEV (reference sequence). The CDR3 here is CASSLSRGFQPQHF. The CDR3 bases are TGTGCCAGCAGTTTATCTAGAGGGTTTCAGCCCCAGCATTTT.

This rearrangement joins TRBV2 to TRBJ1-1; 9 positions match TRBD1. V lost 5 bases, J lost 5 bases, and 6 bases stayed unmatched. CDR1 is SNHLY, CDR2 FYNNEI, per germline. This CDR3 region has 14 residues. The CDR3 loop is CASSPRTGETEAFF. In DNA, the CDR3 is TGTGCCAGCAGTCCCCGGACAGGGGAAACTGAAGCTTTCTTT. Variable domain in full (rest from reference TRBV2 and TRBJ1-1): EPEVTQTPSHQVTQMGQEVILRCVPISNHLYFYWYRQILGQKVEFLVSFYNNEISEKSEIFDDQFSVERPDGSNFTLKIRSTKLEDSAMYFCASSPRTGETEAFFGQGTRLTVV.

This chain uses TRBV7-2 with TRBJ2-7, with D perhaps matching TRBD2 (6 bases). Germline assignment: CDR1 SGHTA and CDR2 FQGNSA. The CDR3 covers 16 residues. V gave up 5 bases and J gave up 0 bases, with 17 bases separating them. CDR3 coding DNA: TGTGCCAGCAGCCTTGGACTAAGCACGAACTCCTACGAGCAGTACTTC. Translated, it gives CASSLGLSTNSYEQYF.

The chain links TRBV5-4 to TRBJ2-1; D possibly corresponds to TRBD2 (6 bases). The V end was cut by 4 bases, the J end by 9 bases, with 14 bases between. This CDR3 spans 13 amino acids. Germline V lookup: CDR1 SGHNT, CDR2 YYREEE (reference sequence). CDR3 DNA sequence: TGTGCCAGCAGCCCGGACTACGTCGGTGAGCAGTTCTTC. Amino acids: CASSPDYVGEQFF.

The V call is TRBV5-1, the J call TRBJ2-7, with TRBD1 matching over 9 bases. The V and J ends lost 4 bases and 5 bases, in that order; junction bases with no gene match: 7. CDR1 SGHRS and CDR2 YFSETQ come from the germline V gene. This CDR3 contains 14 residues. The CDR3 DNA reads TGCGCCAGCAGCATCGGACAGGGGTTAGACGAGCAGTACTTC. Protein product: CASSIGQGLDEQYF. Full variable domain (rest looked up from reference TRBV5-1 and TRBJ2-7): KAGVTQTPRYLIKTRGQQVTLSCSPISGHRSVSWYQQTPGQGLQFLFEYFSETQRNKGNFPGRFSGRQFSNSRSEMNVSTLELGDSALYLCASSIGQGLDEQYFGPGTRLTVT.

This chain connects TRBV5-8 to TRBJ2-3; 9 nucleotides line up with TRBD2. CDR1 is SGHTS and CDR2 is YDEGEE in the germline V gene. This CDR3 comprises 17 residues. The V gene end was trimmed by 0 bases and the J gene end by 8 bases; junction bases not matched to a gene: 13. The CDR3 coding sequence is TGTGCCAGCAGCTTGGAGCGGCTAGCGGGGTTAATCCTTACGCAGTATTTT. Translating gives CASSLERLAGLILTQYF.

This chain joins TRBV5-5 and TRBJ2-7, with 7 bases matching TRBD1. Losses at the gene ends were 4 bases for V and 2 bases for J; bases not matched to a gene: 9. Germline lookup yields CDR1 SGHKS and CDR2 YYEKEE (reference sequence). The CDR3 totals 15 residues. The CDR3, as DNA: TGTGCCAGCAGCCACGACAGGGATGGTACCTACGAGCAGTACTTC. It translates to CASSHDRDGTYEQYF.

The chain combines TRBV5-6 with TRBJ1-2; TRBD1 matches 7 bases. The CDR3 runs 15 residues. Germline-derived CDR1 and CDR2 are SGHDT and YYEEEE. V gave up 4 bases and J gave up 1 base; unmatched junction bases: 7. CDR3 in amino acids: CASSGNRGDNYGYTF. The CDR3 nucleotides read TGTGCCAGCAGCGGAAACAGGGGAGATAACTATGGCTACACCTTC. Using reference TRBV5-6 and TRBJ1-2 for the parts outside the CDR3, the full variable domain is DAGVTQSPTHLIKTRGQQVTLRCSPKSGHDTVSWYQQALGQGPQFIFQYYEEEERQRGNFPDRFSGHQFPNYSSELNVNALLLGDSALYLCASSGNRGDNYGYTFGSGTRLTVV.

The CDR3 here is CASTKLAAGEQFF. In DNA form, the CDR3 reads TGTGCCAGCACAAAACTAGCGGCAGGAGAGCAGTTCTTC. The chain employs TRBV6-5 and TRBJ2-1, with 8 nucleotides matching TRBD2. CDR3 length: 13 amino acids. Germline assignment: CDR1 MNHEY and CDR2 SVGAGI. V was pared by 7 bases and J by 10 bases, with 9 bases of the junction left unmatched.

The rearrangement links TRBV30 to TRBJ2-3; D is unresolved. Germline V CDR1 and CDR2: GTSNPN, SVGIG (reference sequence). The CDR3 spans 13 residues. Trimming removed 2 bases at V and 2 bases at J, with 8 bases between. Written as DNA, the CDR3 is TGTGCCTGGAGTAGTTCCTACACAGATACGCAGTATTTT. Its translation: CAWSSSYTDTQYF.

The chain carries TRBV2 and TRBJ2-7; 9 positions agree with TRBD1. Per the germline V gene, CDR1 is SNHLY and CDR2 is FYNNEI. There are 14 residues in the CDR3. Losses at the gene ends were 6 bases for V and 0 bases for J; bases not matched to a gene: 3. The chain's CDR3 is CASRGTGSSYEQYF. The CDR3 coding sequence is TGTGCCAGCAGAGGGACAGGGAGCTCCTACGAGCAGTACTTC.